This TCR beta chain was captured in a study of shared clonotypes between healthy human individuals. Profiling relied on immunoSEQ multiplex PCR, and the TCRdb table lists in-frame clones only, not all of them. The sample holds approximately 510,000 clones, around 74% seen once. This clone was detected only once. V gave up 0 bases and J gave up 8 bases; unmatched junction bases: 11. The CDR3 runs 17 residues. Germline V gene data show CDR1 as MGHRA and CDR2 as YSYEKL. The chain uses TRBV4-1 and TRBJ2-1; 9 bases agree with TRBD2. Sequencing was carried out using PBMCs. The sequence was obtained from a woman between 40 and 55 years old in good health. Some clones in this sample may be carry-over from other donors' samples. CDR3 sequence: CASSQDRAGGPRYEQFF. The CDR3 DNA sequence: TGCGCCAGCAGCCAAGATCGGGCGGGAGGGCCTAGATATGAGCAGTTCTTC.